This T cell receptor beta chain originates from a study of blood T cell repertoires in COVID-19. Study as a whole: Spain, Italy and the United States supplied samples that represented acute and convalescent COVID-19. T cells, B-cell-depleted T cells, or PBMCs provided the cDNA or gDNA that served as material.

CDR1 and CDR2 (germline): MNHEY, SMNVEV (reference sequence). V trimming: 2 bases; J trimming: 0 bases; junction bases outside the gene matches: 12. The CDR3 is made up of 18 amino acids. Per the original data handling: Estimated nucleated cell counts came from reference gene primer amplification. Assay used: immunoSEQ multiplex PCR; TCRdb lists only in-frame clones, some missing. V, J and clone size derive from that table, while D and trimming were established from the DNA sequence. In the table there are 150,000 to 250,000 clones, 79% of which are singletons. This clone was found a few times. Seattle's cohort entered during active infection and was followed longitudinally.

This clonotype originated in a woman in her thirties or forties with COVID-19, enrolled during active disease. This chain uses TRBV27 with TRBJ1-1, with 7 bases identical to TRBD1. The sequenced material came from peripheral blood. In DNA, the CDR3 is TGTGCCAGCAGTTTAACACAAGGGGGCACCTTAATGAACACTGAAGCTTTCTTT. It codes for CASSLTQGGTLMNTEAFF.